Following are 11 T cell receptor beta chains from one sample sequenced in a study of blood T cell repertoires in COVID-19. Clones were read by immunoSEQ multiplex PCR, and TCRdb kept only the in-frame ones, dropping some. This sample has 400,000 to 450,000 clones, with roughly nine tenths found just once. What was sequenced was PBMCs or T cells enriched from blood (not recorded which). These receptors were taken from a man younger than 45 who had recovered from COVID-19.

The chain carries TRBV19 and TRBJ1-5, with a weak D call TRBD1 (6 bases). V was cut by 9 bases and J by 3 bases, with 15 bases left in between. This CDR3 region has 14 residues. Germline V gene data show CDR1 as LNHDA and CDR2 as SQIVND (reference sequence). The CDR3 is CASDADSFNQPQHF. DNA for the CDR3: TGTGCCAGCGACGCGGACAGCTTCAATCAGCCCCAGCATTTT.

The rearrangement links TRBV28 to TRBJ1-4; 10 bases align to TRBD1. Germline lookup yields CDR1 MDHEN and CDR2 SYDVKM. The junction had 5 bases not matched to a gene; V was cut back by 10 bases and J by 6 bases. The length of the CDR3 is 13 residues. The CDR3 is CATDGTGDEKLFF. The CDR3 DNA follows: TGTGCCACCGACGGGACAGGGGATGAAAAACTGTTTTTT. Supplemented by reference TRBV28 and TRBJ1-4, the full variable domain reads DVKVTQSSRYLVKRTGEKVFLECVQDMDHENMFWYRQDPGLGLRLIYFSYDVKMKEKGDIPEGYSVSREKKERFSLILESASTNQTSMYLCATDGTGDEKLFFGSGTQLSVL.

In DNA, the CDR3 is TGTGCCAGCAGTTACAGGACTAAGGAGACCCAGTACTTC. It yields the protein CASSYRTKETQYF. The genes are TRBV6-6 and TRBJ2-5; D might be TRBD2 (6 bases). V was cut by 2 bases and J by 5 bases, with 9 bases left in between. Germline CDR1 reads MNHNY; CDR2 reads SVGAGI (reference sequence). This CDR3 has 13 amino acids.

In DNA form, the CDR3 reads TGTGCCACCAGTGAGTCAGGGGCTGGGGCCAACGTCCTGACTTTC. This encodes CATSESGAGANVLTF. The J gene is TRBJ2-6, the V gene TRBV24-1; TRBD1 is a possible D gene (6 bases). Trimming left V 4 bases short and J 2 bases short, with 8 bases between. The germline CDR1 and CDR2 sequences are KGHDR and SFDVKD. This CDR3 is built from 15 residues.

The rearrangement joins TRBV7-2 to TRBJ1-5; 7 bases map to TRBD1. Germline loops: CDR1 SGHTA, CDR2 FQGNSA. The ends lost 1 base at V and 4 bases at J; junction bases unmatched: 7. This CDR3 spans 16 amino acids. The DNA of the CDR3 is TGTGCCAGCAGCTTAGGACAGGGTGTTGGAAATCAGCCCCAGCATTTT. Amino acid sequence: CASSLGQGVGNQPQHF.

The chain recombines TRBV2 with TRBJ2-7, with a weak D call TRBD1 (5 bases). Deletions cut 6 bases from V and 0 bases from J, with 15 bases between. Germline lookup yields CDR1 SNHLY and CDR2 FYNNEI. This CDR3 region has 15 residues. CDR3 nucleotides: TGTGCCAGCAGAGACGACAGATGGCCCTCCTACGAGCAGTACTTC. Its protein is CASRDDRWPSYEQYF.

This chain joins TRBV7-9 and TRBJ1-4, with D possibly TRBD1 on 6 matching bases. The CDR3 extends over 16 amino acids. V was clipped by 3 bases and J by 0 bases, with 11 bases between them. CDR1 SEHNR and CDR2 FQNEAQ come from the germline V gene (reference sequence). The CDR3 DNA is TGTGCCAGCAGCTTTTCCAACAGGGCAACTAATGAAAAACTGTTTTTT. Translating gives CASSFSNRATNEKLFF.

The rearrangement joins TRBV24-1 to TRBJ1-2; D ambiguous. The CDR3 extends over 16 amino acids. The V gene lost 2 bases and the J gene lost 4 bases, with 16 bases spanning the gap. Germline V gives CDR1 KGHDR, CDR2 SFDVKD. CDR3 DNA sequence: TGTGCCACCAGTGATTCCAGCCTGGGCGGAGGCTATGGCTACACCTTC. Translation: CATSDSSLGGGYGYTF.

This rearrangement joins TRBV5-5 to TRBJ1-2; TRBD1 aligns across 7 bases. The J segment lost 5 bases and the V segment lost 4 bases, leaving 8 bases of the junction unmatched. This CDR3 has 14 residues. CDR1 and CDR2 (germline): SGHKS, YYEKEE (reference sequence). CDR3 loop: CASSPGDSQYGYTF. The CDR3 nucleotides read TGTGCCAGCAGCCCCGGGGACAGTCAGTATGGCTACACCTTC.

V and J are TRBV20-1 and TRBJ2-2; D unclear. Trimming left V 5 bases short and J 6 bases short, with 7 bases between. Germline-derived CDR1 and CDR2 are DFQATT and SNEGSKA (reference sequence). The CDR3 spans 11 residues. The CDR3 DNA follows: TGCAGTGCTGTGAGGTCCGGGGAGCTGTTTTTT. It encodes CSAVRSGELFF.

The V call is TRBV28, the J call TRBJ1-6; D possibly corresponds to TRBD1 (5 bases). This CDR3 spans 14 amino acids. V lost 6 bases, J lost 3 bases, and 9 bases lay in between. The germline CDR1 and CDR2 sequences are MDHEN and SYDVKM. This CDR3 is CASSPGGYNSPLHF. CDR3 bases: TGTGCCAGCAGCCCCGGGGGCTATAATTCACCCCTCCACTTT.